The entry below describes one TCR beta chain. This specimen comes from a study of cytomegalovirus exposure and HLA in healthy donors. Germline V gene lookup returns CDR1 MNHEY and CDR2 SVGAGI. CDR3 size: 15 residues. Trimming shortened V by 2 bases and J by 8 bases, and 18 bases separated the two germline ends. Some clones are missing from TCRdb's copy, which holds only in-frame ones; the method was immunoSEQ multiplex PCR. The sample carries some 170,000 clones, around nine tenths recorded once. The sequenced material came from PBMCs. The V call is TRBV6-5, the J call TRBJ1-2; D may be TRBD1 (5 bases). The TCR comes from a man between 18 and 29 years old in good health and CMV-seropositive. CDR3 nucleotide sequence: TGTGCCAGCAGTTACCTATCCCGGGGGGTCTACGGCTACACCTTC. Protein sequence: CASSYLSRGVYGYTF.